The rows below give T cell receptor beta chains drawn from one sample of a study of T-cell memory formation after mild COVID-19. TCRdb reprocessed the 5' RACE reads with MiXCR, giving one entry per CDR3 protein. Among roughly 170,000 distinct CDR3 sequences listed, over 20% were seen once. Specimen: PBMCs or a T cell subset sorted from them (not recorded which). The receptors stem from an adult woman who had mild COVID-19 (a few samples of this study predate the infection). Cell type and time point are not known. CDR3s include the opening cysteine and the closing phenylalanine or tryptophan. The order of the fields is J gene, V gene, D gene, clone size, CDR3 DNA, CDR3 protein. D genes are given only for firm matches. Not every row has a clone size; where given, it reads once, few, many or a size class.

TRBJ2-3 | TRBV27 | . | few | TGTGCCAGCAGTCCTACAATAGATACGCAGTATTTT | CASSPTIDTQYF
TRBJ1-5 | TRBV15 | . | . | TGTGCCACCAGCAGAGATCGAAGTAGTCAGCCCCAGCATTTT | CATSRDRSSQPQHF
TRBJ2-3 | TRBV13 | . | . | TGTGCCAGCAGCTTAGCAGGGCGGGATACGCAGTATTTT | CASSLAGRDTQYF
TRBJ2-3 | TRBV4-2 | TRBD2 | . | TGTGCCAGCAGCCAAGTTGCAGCGGGAAGCACAGATACGCAGTATTTT | CASSQVAAGSTDTQYF
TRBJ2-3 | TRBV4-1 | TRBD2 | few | TGCGCCAGCAGCCAAGTACAGCGGGGGGGCACAGATACGCAGTATTTT | CASSQVQRGGTDTQYF
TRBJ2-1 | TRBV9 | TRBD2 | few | TGTGCCAGCAGCGTGAGCCCCCGTAGCGGGAGCATAACCGATGAGCAGTTCTTC | CASSVSPRSGSITDEQFF
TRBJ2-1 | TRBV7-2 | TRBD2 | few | TGTGCCAGCAGCTTCCTAGCGGGAGGGCACAATGAGCAGTTCTTC | CASSFLAGGHNEQFF
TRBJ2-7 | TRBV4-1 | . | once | TGCGCCAGCAGCCAAGTGGACGAAGACTACGAGCAGTACTTC | CASSQVDEDYEQYF
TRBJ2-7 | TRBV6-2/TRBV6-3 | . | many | TGTGCCAGCAGTTACGACGGCTCCTACGAGCAGTACTTC | CASSYDGSYEQYF
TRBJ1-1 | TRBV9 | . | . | TGTGCCAGCAGCCCTACCGGGGGTATGGCTGAAGCTTTCTTT | CASSPTGGMAEAFF
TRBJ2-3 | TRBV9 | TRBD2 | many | TGTGCCAGCAGCTCTGGACTAGCCGGCACAGATACGCAGTATTTT | CASSSGLAGTDTQYF
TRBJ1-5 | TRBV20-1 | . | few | TGCAGTGCCGAGCCCCCAGGGAGGTCGGATCAGCCCCAGCATTTT | CSAEPPGRSDQPQHF
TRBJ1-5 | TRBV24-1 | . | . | TGTGCCACCAGTGATTTAGACGGGGATAGCAATCAGCCCCAGCATTTT | CATSDLDGDSNQPQHF
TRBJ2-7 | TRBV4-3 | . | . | TGCGCCAGCAGCCAAGAGCGAGAACGCTACGAGCAGTACTTC | CASSQERERYEQYF
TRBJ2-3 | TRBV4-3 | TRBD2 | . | TGCGCCAGCAGCCAAGATTGGGCTAGCGGGAGTACGCAGTATTTT | CASSQDWASGSTQYF
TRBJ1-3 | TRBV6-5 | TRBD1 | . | TGTGCCAGCAGTTTGGAAATGGGACAGACTGGAAACACCATATATTTT | CASSLEMGQTGNTIYF
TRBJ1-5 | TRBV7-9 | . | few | TGTGCCAGCAGCCTTACAGGGTTAGGTAGCAATCAGCCCCAGCATTTT | CASSLTGLGSNQPQHF
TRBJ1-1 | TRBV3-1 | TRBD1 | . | TGTGCCAGCAGCCAAGCAGGGGGCCCAGACACTGAAGCTTTCTTT | CASSQAGGPDTEAFF
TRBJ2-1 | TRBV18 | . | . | TGTGCCAGCTCACCTGACCGGGGTGAGCAGTTCTTC | CASSPDRGEQFF
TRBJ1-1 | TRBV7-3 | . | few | TGTGCCAGCAGCTTTTTGGCGACAGATGAAGCTTTCTTT | CASSFLATDEAFF
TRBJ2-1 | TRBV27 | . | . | TGTGCCAGCAAAATCAGGGACAATGTGAATGAGCAGTTCTTC | CASKIRDNVNEQFF
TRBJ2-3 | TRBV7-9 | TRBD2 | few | TGTGCCAGCAGCTTAGAAGGACTAGAGGGCACAGATACGCAGTATTTT | CASSLEGLEGTDTQYF
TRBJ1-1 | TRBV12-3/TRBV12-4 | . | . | TGTGCCAGCAGTTTGAGATCTCCGGCACGTCTGGTAGCTTTCTTT | CASSLRSPARLVAFF
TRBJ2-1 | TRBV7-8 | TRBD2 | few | TGTGCCAGCAGCCGGCCGACTAGCGGGAGTTTAAATGAGCAGTTCTTC | CASSRPTSGSLNEQFF
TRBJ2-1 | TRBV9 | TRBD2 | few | TGTGCCAGCAGCGTAGGACTAGCGGGGCTCAATGAGCAGTTCTTC | CASSVGLAGLNEQFF
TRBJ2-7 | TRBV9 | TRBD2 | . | TGTGCCAGCAGCTTAAACTCGCGGGAGCCCTCCTACGAGCAGTACTTC | CASSLNSREPSYEQYF
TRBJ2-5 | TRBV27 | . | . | TGTGCCAGCAGTACACAGGGTAGCCCAGAGACCCAGTACTTC | CASSTQGSPETQYF
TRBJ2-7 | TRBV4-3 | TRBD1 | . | TGCGCCAGCAGCCAAGAAAGGCCGGGACAGTACGATTCTAACTACTACGAGCAGTACTTC | CASSQERPGQYDSNYYEQYF
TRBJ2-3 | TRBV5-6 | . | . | TGTGCCAGCAGCACCAGTGGGGGGTTCACAGATACGCAGTATTTT | CASSTSGGFTDTQYF
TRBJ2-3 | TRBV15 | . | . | TGTGCCACCAGCAATGGAGCGGTTAGCACAGATACGCAGTATTTT | CATSNGAVSTDTQYF
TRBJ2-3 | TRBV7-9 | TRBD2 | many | TGTGCCAGCAGCTTAATTTTCGGCATGCGGGAGGAAAGTGATACGCAGTATTTT | CASSLIFGMREESDTQYF
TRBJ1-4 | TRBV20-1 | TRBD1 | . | TGCAGTGCGACCGACAGGGGGGATGAAAAACTGTTTTTT | CSATDRGDEKLFF
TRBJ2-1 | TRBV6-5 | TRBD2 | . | TGTGCCAGCAGGCAAGGTACTAGCGGGACGTACAATGAGCAGTTCTTC | CASRQGTSGTYNEQFF
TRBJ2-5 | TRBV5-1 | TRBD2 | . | TGCGCCAGCAGTCCTATGACTAGCGGCCAAGAGACCCAGTACTTC | CASSPMTSGQETQYF
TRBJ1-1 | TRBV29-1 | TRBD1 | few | TGCAGCGGGAAGACAGGGGGCACTGAAGCTTTCTTT | CSGKTGGTEAFF
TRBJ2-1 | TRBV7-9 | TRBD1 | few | TGTGCCAGCAGCCCCCGGACAGGGGAGGACTACAATGAGCAGTTCTTC | CASSPRTGEDYNEQFF
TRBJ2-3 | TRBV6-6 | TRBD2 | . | TGTGCCAGCAGTTACCTCGGCGGGGGGCAGGGAGATACGCAGTATTTT | CASSYLGGGQGDTQYF
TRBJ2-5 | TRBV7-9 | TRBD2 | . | TGTGCCAGCAGCTTAAGGGGGACTAGCCTCTTGGATGAGACCCAGTACTTC | CASSLRGTSLLDETQYF
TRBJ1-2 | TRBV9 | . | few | TGTGCCAGCAGGGAGTTGGACAGCGCAAACTATGGCTACACCTTC | CASRELDSANYGYTF
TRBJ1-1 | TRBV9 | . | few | TGTGCCAGCAGCGTAGCTAACGGCATGAACACTGAAGCTTTCTTT | CASSVANGMNTEAFF
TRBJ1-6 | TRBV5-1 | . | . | TGCGCCAGCAGCTTGGAGCAGGGCAAAAATTCACCCCTCCACTTT | CASSLEQGKNSPLHF
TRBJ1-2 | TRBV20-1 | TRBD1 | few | TGCAGTGCTCAGACCTGGACAGGGGGCAGGTACTATGGCTACACCTTC | CSAQTWTGGRYYGYTF
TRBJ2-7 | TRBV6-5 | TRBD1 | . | TGTGCCAGCAGTCGGACAGGACCACCCTACGAGCAGTACTTC | CASSRTGPPYEQYF
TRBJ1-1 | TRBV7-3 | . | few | TGTGCCAGCAGCAAACTAAGGGGTCGGAACACTGAAGCTTTCTTT | CASSKLRGRNTEAFF
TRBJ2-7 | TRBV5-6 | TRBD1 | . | TGTGCCAGCAGCTTGACTCAAGGGGGCAACGAGCAGTACTTC | CASSLTQGGNEQYF
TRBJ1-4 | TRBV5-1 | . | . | TGCGCCAGCAGCTCCGGGGATCGAGTATGGGAAAAACTGTTTTTT | CASSSGDRVWEKLFF
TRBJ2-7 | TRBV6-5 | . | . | TGTGCCAGCAGTCTAACTGAATCCCCTGACAGGTACTACGAGCAGTACTTC | CASSLTESPDRYYEQYF
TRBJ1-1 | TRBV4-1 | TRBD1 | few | TGCGCCAGCAGCCTTACCCCGGGACAGCCTGAAGCTTTCTTT | CASSLTPGQPEAFF
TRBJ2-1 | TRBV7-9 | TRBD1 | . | TGTGCCAGCCGACAGGGCTCCTACAATGAGCAGTTCTTC | CASRQGSYNEQFF
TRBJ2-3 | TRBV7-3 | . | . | TGTGCCAGCAGCTCCTCGGGGGGCGGCGATACGCAGTATTTT | CASSSSGGGDTQYF
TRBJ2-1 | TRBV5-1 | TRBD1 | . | TGCGCCAGCAGCGGGGGACAGGGCCAACCCCTCTACAATGAGCAGTTCTTC | CASSGGQGQPLYNEQFF
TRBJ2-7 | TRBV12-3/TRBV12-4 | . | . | TGTGCCAGCAGTTTATCCCCTTACTACGAGCAGTACTTC | CASSLSPYYEQYF
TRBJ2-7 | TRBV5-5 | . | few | TGTGCCAGCAGCTTGATTGGAGCGCCGACCTACGAGCAGTACTTC | CASSLIGAPTYEQYF